The TCR beta chain under discussion was sequenced for a study of cytomegalovirus exposure and HLA in healthy donors. Researchers ran the PCR with 60 Vbeta and 13 Jbeta primers. Sequencing was performed with immunoSEQ multiplex PCR; in TCRdb, only in-frame clones are kept and a portion is missing. The table has around 160,000 clones, over 60% seen once. CDR3 length: 11 residues. V was trimmed by 6 bases and J by 7 bases, leaving 6 bases between them. CDR1 and CDR2 from the germline V gene are WNHNN and SYGVQD (reference sequence). The sequenced sample consisted of PBMCs. The chain employs TRBV10-1 and TRBJ2-2, with D perhaps matching TRBD2 (6 bases). This receptor was obtained from a man in his forties or fifties in good health and CMV-seropositive. Here the CDR3 DNA reads TGCGCCAGCAGAGCGGGCGGGGAGCTGTTTTTT. It yields the protein CASRAGGELFF.